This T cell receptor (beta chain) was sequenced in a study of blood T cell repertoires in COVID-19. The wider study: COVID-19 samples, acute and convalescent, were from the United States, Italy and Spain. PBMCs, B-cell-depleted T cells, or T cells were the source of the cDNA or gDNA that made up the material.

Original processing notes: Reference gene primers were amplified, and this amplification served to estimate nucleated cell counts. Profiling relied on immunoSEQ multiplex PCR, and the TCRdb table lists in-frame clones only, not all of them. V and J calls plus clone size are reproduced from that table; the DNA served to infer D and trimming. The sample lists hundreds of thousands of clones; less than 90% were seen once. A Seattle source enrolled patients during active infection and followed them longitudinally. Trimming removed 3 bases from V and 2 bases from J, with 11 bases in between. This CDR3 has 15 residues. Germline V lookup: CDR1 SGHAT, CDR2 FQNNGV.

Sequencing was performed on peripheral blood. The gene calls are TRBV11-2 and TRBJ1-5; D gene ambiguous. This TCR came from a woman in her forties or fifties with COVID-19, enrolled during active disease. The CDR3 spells CASSFSSEGNQPQHF. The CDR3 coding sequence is TGTGCCAGCAGCTTTTCCAGCGAGGGCAATCAGCCCCAGCATTTT. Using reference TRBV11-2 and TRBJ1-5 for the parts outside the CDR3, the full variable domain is EAGVAQSPRYKIIEKRQSVAFWCNPISGHATLYWYQQILGQGPKLLIQFQNNGVVDDSQLPKDRFSAERLKGVDSTLKIQPAKLEDSAVYLCASSFSSEGNQPQHFGDGTRLSIL.